What follows are 4 T cell receptor beta chains derived from one specimen sequenced in a study of cytomegalovirus exposure and HLA in healthy donors. The PCR ran on 60 Vbeta and 13 Jbeta primers. The method was immunoSEQ multiplex PCR; TCRdb's version includes in-frame clones alone and lacks a portion of them. The sample contains some 97,000 clones, about 77% of which appear only once. Sequenced sample: PBMCs. The receptors come from a woman between 18 and 29 years old in good health and CMV-seropositive.

This clone was seen a few times. CDR3 protein: CASSLSLAAEQYF. CDR3 bases: TGTGCCAGCAGTTTATCACTAGCAGCCGAGCAGTACTTC. V and J are TRBV27 and TRBJ2-7, with TRBD2 as a possible D gene (6 bases). The CDR3 length is 13 residues. V was cut by 0 bases and J by 6 bases, with 9 bases left in between. The germline V gene encodes CDR1 MNHEY and CDR2 SMNVEV (reference sequence).

J is TRBJ2-1 and V is TRBV12-5; TRBD2 matches at 10 bases. The CDR3 length is 14 residues. Germline V gene sequence: CDR1 LGHNT, CDR2 FRNRAP. Germline trimming cut 9 bases from V and 8 bases from J; bases unmatched to any gene: 10. CDR3 sequence reads: CASSSGRSSYEQFF. The CDR3 DNA follows: TGTGCTAGCTCTAGCGGGAGAAGTTCATATGAGCAGTTCTTC.

V is TRBV30 and J is TRBJ1-5; D is uncertain. V was clipped by 1 base and J by 3 bases, with 7 bases between them. Germline V lookup: CDR1 GTSNPN, CDR2 SVGIG (reference sequence). CDR3 length: 13 amino acids. The CDR3: CAWSDGVNQPQHF. The CDR3 bases are TGTGCCTGGAGTGACGGAGTCAATCAGCCCCAGCATTTT.

V gene TRBV19 combines with J gene TRBJ2-7, with TRBD2 matching over 7 bases. The CDR3 consists of 11 residues. Looked up from germline, CDR1 is LNHDA and CDR2 is SQIVND (reference sequence). V trimming: 9 bases; J trimming: 4 bases; junction bases outside the gene matches: 3. The CDR3 DNA follows: TGTGCCAGCTTCGGGGGGTACGAGCAGTACTTC. Amino acids: CASFGGYEQYF.